These 19 T cell receptor beta chains originate from one sample sequenced in a study of T cells in Graves' hyperthyroidism and ophthalmopathy (dated by TCRdb to between 2018 and 2021). Libraries were constructed by multiplex PCR. This sample was sequenced with an Illumina HiSeq 2000. The TCR beta CDR3 regions were amplified from the RNA transcripts. The first round of RT-PCR for the TCR CDR3 was performed with the HTBI primer set and the Qiagen OneStep RT-PCR kit. TCRdb reworked the public reads: Q25 trimming with fastp, MiXCR clone assembly, productive beta chains retained. When rows share a CDR3 protein, they turn into one entry using the most common DNA and genes. The sample table lists hundreds of thousands of distinct CDR3 sequences, just under 20% of them with a count of one. The ten biggest clones cover 47% of the sample. Sample: blood. All receptors derive from a man aged 40-50 years with Graves' ophthalmopathy.

Here the CDR3 DNA reads TGTGCCAGCAGCCTTAGATTAGAAGAGACCCAGTACTTC. Amino acids: CASSLRLEETQYF. The chain has TRBV7-6 and TRBJ2-5; no reliable D call. V was shortened by 5 bases and J by 3 bases, with 10 bases between the two germline ends. Germline V gene data show CDR1 as SGHVS and CDR2 as FNYEAQ. The CDR3 extends over 13 amino acids.

This clonotype occurred many times. The chain joins TRBV7-2 to TRBJ2-7; TRBD1 agrees at 8 bases. Germline loops: CDR1 SGHTA, CDR2 FQGNSA. Trimming took 3 bases from V and 3 from J; bases not matched to a gene: 1. This CDR3 is built from 13 residues. The CDR3 DNA reads as TGTGCCAGCAGCTTGGACAGGGTCTACGAGCAGTACTTC. It yields the protein CASSLDRVYEQYF.

The V and J genes are TRBV28 and TRBJ2-2, with TRBD2 matching over 8 bases. This CDR3 has 17 residues. V lost 2 bases to trimming and J lost 5 bases; unmatched junction nucleotides: 10. Germline CDR1 MDHEN, CDR2 SYDVKM. The CDR3 bases are TGTGCCAGCAGTTTAGGTTGGAGCGGGAGAGGTACCGGGGAGCTGTTTTTT. It is translated as CASSLGWSGRGTGELFF.

The V call is TRBV5-1, the J call TRBJ2-7; 8 bases agree with TRBD1. The ends lost 0 bases at V and 5 bases at J; junction bases unmatched: 4. This CDR3 comprises 14 residues. CDR1 and CDR2 (germline): SGHRS, YFSETQ. This CDR3 is CASSLAQGEDEQYF. CDR3 nucleotides: TGCGCCAGCAGCTTGGCACAGGGGGAGGACGAGCAGTACTTC.

This clonotype showed up many times. The V gene is TRBV5-1, the J gene TRBJ1-2, with 7 bases identical to TRBD1. Trimming cost V 4 bases and J 4 bases; bases outside gene matches: 7. Germline-derived CDR1 and CDR2 are SGHRS and YFSETQ. The CDR3 length is 14 residues. This CDR3 is CASSATDRSYGYTF. The CDR3 DNA reads as TGCGCCAGCAGCGCGACGGACAGGTCCTATGGCTACACCTTC.

This clonotype was observed a handful of times. This chain uses TRBV12-3 or TRBV12-4 with TRBJ2-2; 8 positions match TRBD2. V lost 7 bases to trimming and J lost 6 bases; unmatched junction nucleotides: 7. The CDR3 is made up of 14 amino acids. CDR3 sequence reads: CASTIAGLSGELFF. CDR3 nucleotide sequence: TGTGCCAGCACTATAGCGGGGTTATCCGGGGAGCTGTTTTTT.

The chain carries TRBV6-1 and TRBJ1-2, with a tentative D call TRBD1 (6 bases). Germline values: CDR1 MNHNS, CDR2 SASEGT. V dropped 6 bases and J dropped 5 bases, with 10 bases sitting between them. The CDR3 runs 12 residues. CDR3 sequence reads: CASREGVYGYTF. The CDR3 region has the DNA TGTGCCAGCAGAGAGGGGGTGTATGGCTACACCTTC.

V gene TRBV6-9 combines with J gene TRBJ2-1; a weak D match, TRBD2 (7 bases). The CDR3 is 18 residues long. Germline loops: CDR1 MNHGY, CDR2 SVAAGI. V was cut by 5 bases and J by 6 bases, with 26 bases left in between. The CDR3 nucleotides read TGTGCCAGCAGTCATACAGGGAGGGGTAGATCGGGTATCAATGAGCAGTTCTTC. Residues: CASSHTGRGRSGINEQFF.

The rearrangement uses TRBV3-1 and TRBJ2-5; 7 bases are a match to TRBD1. This CDR3 region has 13 residues. Germline CDR1 is LGHDT and CDR2 is YNNKEL (reference sequence). Trimming at V came to 4 bases and at J to 9 bases, leaving 8 bases not matched to a gene. CDR3 DNA: TGTGCCAGCAGCCGAAGAGAGGGGGCTGCCCAGTACTTC. It translates to CASSRREGAAQYF.

This clonotype was picked up many times. The genes are TRBV28 and TRBJ2-7, with D tentatively TRBD2 (7 bases). Germline V CDR1 and CDR2: MDHEN, SYDVKM. V shed 4 bases and J shed 7 bases, with 23 bases lying between them. This CDR3 is 16 amino acids long. The CDR3 spells CASSSRGVGGPREQYF. CDR3 DNA sequence: TGTGCCAGCAGTTCCAGGGGAGTGGGAGGGCCGCGGGAGCAGTACTTC.

This clonotype was seen a handful of times. This chain uses TRBV19 with TRBJ2-6, with D perhaps TRBD1 (6 bases). Trimming pared 3 bases from V and 2 bases from J, leaving 8 bases between. The CDR3 loop spans 15 amino acids. Germline V gene data show CDR1 as LNHDA and CDR2 as SQIVND (reference sequence). The CDR3 sequence is CASSMRDTGANVLTF. The CDR3 DNA reads TGTGCCAGTAGTATGAGGGACACTGGGGCCAACGTCCTGACTTTC.

This clonotype has a single count. The rearrangement joins TRBV27 to TRBJ1-5; a possible D gene is TRBD1 (5 bases). In germline, CDR1 is MNHEY, CDR2 SMNVEV (reference sequence). The CDR3 extends over 15 amino acids. V gave up 2 bases and J gave up 0 bases, with 8 bases separating them. CDR3 protein: CASSLRQHSNQPQHF. The CDR3 nucleotides are TGTGCCAGCAGTTTAAGACAGCATAGCAATCAGCCCCAGCATTTT.

In its sample, this clonotype was seen many times. The CDR3 region is CSASGAWASGSPDTQYF. The CDR3 DNA reads TGCAGTGCTAGTGGGGCTTGGGCTAGCGGGAGCCCAGATACGCAGTATTTT. V gene TRBV20-1 combines with J gene TRBJ2-3; 10 bases are shared with TRBD2. The CDR3 extends over 17 amino acids. J was trimmed by 4 bases and V by 3 bases; bases with no gene match: 13. Germline V gene lookup returns CDR1 DFQATT and CDR2 SNEGSKA (reference sequence).

The V and J genes are TRBV3-1 and TRBJ1-2; D might be TRBD1 (5 bases). V shed 1 base and J shed 5 bases, with 11 bases lying between them. This CDR3 has 14 amino acids. From germline, CDR1 is LGHDT and CDR2 YNNKEL (reference sequence). CDR3 in DNA: TGTGCCAGCAGCCAAGGGGGGTCCCAGTATGGCTACACCTTC. It codes for CASSQGGSQYGYTF.

This clonotype has more than one count but fewer than ten. The V call is TRBV28, the J call TRBJ2-2, with 8 nucleotides matching TRBD2. Per germline, CDR1 MDHEN and CDR2 SYDVKM. V was clipped by 5 bases and J by 3 bases; unmatched bases: 5. There are 15 residues in the CDR3. The CDR3, as DNA: TGTGCCAGCAGTCGGGGGGGCCGGGACACCGGGGAGCTGTTTTTT. It yields the protein CASSRGGRDTGELFF.

This clonotype was recorded many times. The rearrangement uses TRBV9 and TRBJ2-5; 8 nucleotides align to TRBD1. This CDR3 spans 15 amino acids. With V trimmed by 0 bases and J by 5 bases, 6 bases remained unmatched. CDR1 SGDLS and CDR2 YYNGEE come from the germline V gene. The CDR3 loop is CASSVARGRGETQYF. CDR3 nucleotides: TGTGCCAGCAGCGTAGCCAGGGGGCGCGGGGAGACCCAGTACTTC.

There are a few counts of this clonotype. The chain carries TRBV7-9 and TRBJ2-5; D is ambiguous. This CDR3 has 14 residues. The germline V gene encodes CDR1 SEHNR and CDR2 FQNEAQ (reference sequence). Trimming shortened V by 2 bases and J by 5 bases, and 12 bases separated the two germline ends. CDR3 in DNA: TGTGCCAGCAGCTTATCCCAAGTTGCTGAGACCCAGTACTTC. It translates to CASSLSQVAETQYF.

This clonotype has a handful of counts. The gene calls are TRBV5-1 and TRBJ2-7, with D maybe TRBD2 (7 bases). CDR1 and CDR2 from the germline V gene are SGHRS and YFSETQ. CDR3 length equals 15 residues. V gave up 0 bases and J gave up 4 bases, with 14 bases separating them. CDR3 sequence: CASSLAAGADYEQYF. The CDR3 nucleotides read TGCGCCAGCAGCTTGGCGGCGGGGGCTGATTACGAGCAGTACTTC.

A few counts support this clonotype. The V gene is TRBV12-3 or TRBV12-4, the J gene TRBJ2-2; D not resolved. V lost 3 bases, J lost 4 bases, and 9 bases lay in between. The CDR3 is made up of 14 amino acids. The CDR3 region has the DNA TGTGCCAGCAGTTTCCGCGCCCTCACCGGGGAGCTGTTTTTT. Its translation: CASSFRALTGELFF.